Presented here are 7 T cell receptor beta chains from one specimen sequenced in a study of graft-versus-host responses after intestinal transplantation. Researchers placed about 200,000 CFSE-labeled responder cells in culture with about 200,000 irradiated, violet-dye-labeled stimulator cells. The repertoire was sequenced with immunoSEQ multiplex PCR; TCRdb's copy has only in-frame clones and lacks some. The sample comprises 3,500 to 4,000 clones, less than 45% of which are singletons, and 6% to 7% rests with the top ten. The sequencing here drew on alloreactive CD8+ T cells from a mixed lymphocyte reaction culture, taken before transplantation. The subset is: CFSE-low proliferating T cells sorted from approximately 6-day pre-transplant mixed lymphocyte reaction (GvH or HvG direction). The receptors here all came from a human patient who was an organ donor for intestinal transplantation.

The table lists this clone with a few counts. The chain joins TRBV2 to TRBJ1-5; the D is unclear. In germline, CDR1 is SNHLY, CDR2 FYNNEI. V lost 2 bases to trimming and J lost 1 base, with 6 bases between them. The CDR3 is 14 amino acids. The CDR3 DNA is TGTGCCAGCAGTGAATTCTCCAGCAATCAGCCCCAGCATTTT. This gives the protein CASSEFSSNQPQHF.

The V call is TRBV5-5, the J call TRBJ1-1; a possible D gene is TRBD1 (6 bases). Trimming left V 4 bases short and J 2 bases short, with 15 bases between. The CDR3 length is 15 residues. The germline gives CDR1 SGHKS, CDR2 YYEKEE (reference sequence). CDR3 amino acids: CASSPRGMQNTEAFF. The CDR3 nucleotides are TGTGCCAGCAGCCCGAGGGGGATGCAAAACACTGAAGCTTTCTTT. The full variable domain, completed using reference TRBV5-5 and TRBJ1-1, is DAGVTQSPTHLIKTRGQQVTLRCSPISGHKSVSWYQQVLGQGPQFIFQYYEKEERGRGNFPDRFSARQFPNYSSELNVNALLLGDSALYLCASSPRGMQNTEAFFGQGTRLTVV.

V is TRBV11-2 and J is TRBJ2-1, with D tentatively TRBD1 (6 bases). The ends were cut back, 5 bases at V and 7 bases at J, with 24 bases in the middle. The CDR3 runs to 17 residues. Germline values: CDR1 SGHAT, CDR2 FQNNGV. The DNA of the CDR3 is TGTGCCAGCAGCACGCCCTCCCAGGGGCGGCCGAATAATGAGCAGTTCTTC. Encoded protein: CASSTPSQGRPNNEQFF.

The chain employs TRBV10-1 and TRBJ2-1; 10 nucleotides agree with TRBD1. Unmatched junction bases numbered 5, after V lost 3 bases and J lost 6 bases. This CDR3 contains 15 residues. The germline CDR1 and CDR2 sequences are WNHNN and SYGVQD (reference sequence). The CDR3 protein is CASSDDRGRSNEQFF. CDR3 sequence (DNA): TGCGCCAGCAGTGACGACAGGGGGCGATCCAATGAGCAGTTCTTC.

There are a few counts of this clone. The J gene is TRBJ2-1, the V gene TRBV27, with D perhaps matching TRBD2 (5 bases). CDR1 MNHEY and CDR2 SMNVEV come from the germline V gene (reference sequence). The germline V and J ends were trimmed by 5 bases and 0 bases, with 11 bases remaining between them. The CDR3 is 15 residues long. CDR3 bases: TGTGCCAGCAGTACGGCGGGCAACTCCTACAATGAGCAGTTCTTC. It yields the protein CASSTAGNSYNEQFF.

The CDR3 protein is CASSFVRFTEAFF. The CDR3 region has the DNA TGTGCCAGCAGTTTTGTCCGGTTTACTGAAGCTTTCTTT. The chain employs TRBV27 and TRBJ1-1; D is undetermined. The CDR3 extends over 13 amino acids. Trimming took off 3 bases at V and 5 bases at J, with 10 bases between the two ends. Germline V gene data show CDR1 as MNHEY and CDR2 as SMNVEV (reference sequence).

The chain carries TRBV5-1 and TRBJ2-3; D perhaps matches TRBD1 (5 bases). The CDR3 sequence is 14 residues long. V gave up 4 bases and J gave up 2 bases, with 11 bases separating them. Germline assignment: CDR1 SGHRS and CDR2 YFSETQ. CDR3 DNA: TGCGCCAGCAGCAACTGGGGCACCACAGATACGCAGTATTTT. As protein: CASSNWGTTDTQYF.